The source of this TCR beta chain is a study of CD8 T cells in Susac syndrome. Random hexamers served to reverse transcribe about 0.45 to 1 ug RNA. Amplification of TCR beta CDR3 spanned 54 Vbeta and 13 Jbeta via immunoSEQ multiplex PCR. Using its own MiXCR run on the immunoSEQ multiplex PCR reads, TCRdb lists one record per CDR3 protein. In the table there are under 85,000 distinct CDR3 sequences, around 95% of which are singletons. Germline V gene data show CDR1 as MGHRA and CDR2 as YSYEKL. Losses at the gene ends were 4 bases for V and 0 bases for J; bases not matched to a gene: 6. CDR3 length: 15 amino acids. Sequencing targeted TCR beta in blood CD8+ and CD4+ T cells. Negative magnetic isolation gave CD8+ and CD4+ cells; FACS enriched CD8+ TEMRA.

The receptor was isolated from a human donor with multiple sclerosis. Sequencing was performed on CD8+ T cells from PBMCs. The V and J genes are TRBV4-1 and TRBJ2-7; TRBD2 agrees at 7 bases. CDR3 nucleotide sequence: TGCGCCAGCAGCCGGGCTAGCGGTAGCTCCTACGAGCAGTACTTC. It encodes CASSRASGSSYEQYF.